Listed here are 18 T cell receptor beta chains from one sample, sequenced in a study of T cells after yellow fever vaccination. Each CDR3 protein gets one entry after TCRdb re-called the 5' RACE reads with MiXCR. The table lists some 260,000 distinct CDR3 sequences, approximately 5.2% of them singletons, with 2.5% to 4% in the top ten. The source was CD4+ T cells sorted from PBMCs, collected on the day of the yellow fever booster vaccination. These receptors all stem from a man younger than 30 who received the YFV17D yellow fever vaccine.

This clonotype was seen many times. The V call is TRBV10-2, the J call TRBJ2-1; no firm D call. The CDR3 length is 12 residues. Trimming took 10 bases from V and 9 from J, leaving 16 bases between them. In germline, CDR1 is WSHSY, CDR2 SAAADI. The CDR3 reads CATGPTGGEQFF. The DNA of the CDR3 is TGCGCCACCGGGCCCACGGGTGGTGAGCAGTTCTTC.

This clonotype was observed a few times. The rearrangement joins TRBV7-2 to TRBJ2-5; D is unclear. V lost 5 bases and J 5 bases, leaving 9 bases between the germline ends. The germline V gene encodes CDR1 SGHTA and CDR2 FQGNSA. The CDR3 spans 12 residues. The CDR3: CASSPMRETQYF. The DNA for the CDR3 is TGTGCCAGCAGCCCGATGAGGGAGACCCAGTACTTC.

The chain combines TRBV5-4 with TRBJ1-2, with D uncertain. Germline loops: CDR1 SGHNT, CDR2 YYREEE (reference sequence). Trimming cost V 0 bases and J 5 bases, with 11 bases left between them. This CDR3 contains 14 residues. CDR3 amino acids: CASSLAGRPYGYTF. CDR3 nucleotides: TGTGCCAGCAGCTTGGCCGGACGGCCTTATGGCTACACCTTC.

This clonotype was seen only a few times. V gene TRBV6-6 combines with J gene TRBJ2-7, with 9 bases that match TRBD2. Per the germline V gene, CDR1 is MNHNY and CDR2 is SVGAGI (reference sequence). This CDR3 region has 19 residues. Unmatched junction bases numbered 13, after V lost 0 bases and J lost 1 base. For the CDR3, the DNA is TGTGCCAGCAGTTACTCGATGGCAGCGGGGGGCGGATTATCCTACGAGCAGTACTTC. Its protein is CASSYSMAAGGGLSYEQYF.

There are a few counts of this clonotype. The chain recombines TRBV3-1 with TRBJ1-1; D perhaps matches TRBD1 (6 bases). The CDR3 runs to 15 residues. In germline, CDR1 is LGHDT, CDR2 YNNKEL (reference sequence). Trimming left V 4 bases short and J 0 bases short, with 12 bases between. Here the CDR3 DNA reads TGTGCCAGCAGCCGAGGGGGGCGGATGAACACTGAAGCTTTCTTT. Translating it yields CASSRGGRMNTEAFF.

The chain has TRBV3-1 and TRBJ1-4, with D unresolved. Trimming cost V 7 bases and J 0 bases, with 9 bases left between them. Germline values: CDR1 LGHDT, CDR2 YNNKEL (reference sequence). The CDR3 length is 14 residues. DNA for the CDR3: TGTGCCAGCACAGGACTCGCAACTAATGAAAAACTGTTTTTT. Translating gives CASTGLATNEKLFF.

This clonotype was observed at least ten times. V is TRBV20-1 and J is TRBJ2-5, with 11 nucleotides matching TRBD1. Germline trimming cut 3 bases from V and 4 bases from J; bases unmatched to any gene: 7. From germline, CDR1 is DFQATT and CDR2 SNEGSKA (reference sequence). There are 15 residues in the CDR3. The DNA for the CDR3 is TGCAGTGCTAGGTCCGGACAGGGGGCAGGAGAGACCCAGTACTTC. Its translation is CSARSGQGAGETQYF.

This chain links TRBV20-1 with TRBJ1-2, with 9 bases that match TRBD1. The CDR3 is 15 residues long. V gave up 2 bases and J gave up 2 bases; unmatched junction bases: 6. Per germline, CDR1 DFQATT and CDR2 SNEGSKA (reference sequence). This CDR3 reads CSARIRDRANYGYTF. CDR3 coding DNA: TGCAGTGCTAGAATTCGGGACAGGGCCAACTATGGCTACACCTTC.

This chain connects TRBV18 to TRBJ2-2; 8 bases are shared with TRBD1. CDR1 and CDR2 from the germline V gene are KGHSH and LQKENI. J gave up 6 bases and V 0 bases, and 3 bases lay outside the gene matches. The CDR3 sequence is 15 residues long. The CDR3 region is CASSPPTGAAGELFF. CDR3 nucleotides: TGTGCCAGCTCACCACCGACAGGGGCAGCCGGGGAGCTGTTTTTT. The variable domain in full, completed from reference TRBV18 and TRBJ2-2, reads NAGVMQNPRHLVRRRGQEARLRCSPMKGHSHVYWYRQLPEEGLKFMVYLQKENIIDESGMPKERFSAEFPKEGPSILRIQQVVRGDSAAYFCASSPPTGAAGELFFGEGSRLTVL.

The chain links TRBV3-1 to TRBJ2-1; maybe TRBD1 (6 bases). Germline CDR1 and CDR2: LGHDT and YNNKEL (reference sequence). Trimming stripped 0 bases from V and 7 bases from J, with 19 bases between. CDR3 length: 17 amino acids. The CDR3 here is CASSQDPVGAWRNEQFF. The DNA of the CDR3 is TGTGCCAGCAGCCAAGACCCGGTGGGGGCTTGGAGGAATGAGCAGTTCTTC.

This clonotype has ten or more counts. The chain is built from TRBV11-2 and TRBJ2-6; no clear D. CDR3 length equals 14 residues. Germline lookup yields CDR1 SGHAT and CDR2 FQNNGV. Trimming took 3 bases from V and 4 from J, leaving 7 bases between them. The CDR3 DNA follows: TGTGCCAGCAGCTTCGTAACAGGGGCCAACGTCCTGACTTTC. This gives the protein CASSFVTGANVLTF.

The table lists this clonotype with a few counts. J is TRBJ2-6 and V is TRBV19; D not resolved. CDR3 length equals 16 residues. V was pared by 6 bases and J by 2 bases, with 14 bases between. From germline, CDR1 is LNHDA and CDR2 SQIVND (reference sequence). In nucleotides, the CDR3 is TGTGCCAGTAGGTTTGTGGGATCACCTGGGGCCAACGTCCTGACTTTC. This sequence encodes CASRFVGSPGANVLTF.

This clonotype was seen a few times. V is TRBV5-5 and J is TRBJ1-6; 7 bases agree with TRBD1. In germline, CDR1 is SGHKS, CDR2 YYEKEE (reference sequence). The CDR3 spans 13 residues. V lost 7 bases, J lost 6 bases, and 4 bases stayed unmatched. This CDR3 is CASAGQSNSPLHF. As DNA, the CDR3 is TGTGCCAGCGCGGGACAGAGTAATTCACCCCTCCACTTT.

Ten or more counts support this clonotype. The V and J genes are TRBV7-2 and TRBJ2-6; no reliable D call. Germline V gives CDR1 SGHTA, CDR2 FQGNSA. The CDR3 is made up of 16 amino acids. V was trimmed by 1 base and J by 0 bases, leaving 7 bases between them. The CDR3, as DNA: TGTGCCAGCAGCTTAGGACATTTCTCTGGGGCCAACGTCCTGACTTTC. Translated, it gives CASSLGHFSGANVLTF.

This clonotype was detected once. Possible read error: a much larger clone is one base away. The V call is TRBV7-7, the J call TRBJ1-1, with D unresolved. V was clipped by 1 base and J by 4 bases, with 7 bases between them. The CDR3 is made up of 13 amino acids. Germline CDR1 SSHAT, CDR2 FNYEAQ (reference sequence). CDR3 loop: CASSLVLGTEAFF. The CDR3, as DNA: TGTGCCAGCAGCTTAGTTTTGGGCACTGAAGCTTTCTTT.

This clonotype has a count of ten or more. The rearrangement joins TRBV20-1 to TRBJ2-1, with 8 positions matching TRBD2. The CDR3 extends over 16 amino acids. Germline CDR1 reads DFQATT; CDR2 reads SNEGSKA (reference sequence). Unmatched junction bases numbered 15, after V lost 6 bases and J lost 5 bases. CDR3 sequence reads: CSAPAPLAAVNNEQFF. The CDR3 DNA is TGCAGTGCCCCCGCCCCACTAGCGGCCGTCAACAATGAGCAGTTCTTC.

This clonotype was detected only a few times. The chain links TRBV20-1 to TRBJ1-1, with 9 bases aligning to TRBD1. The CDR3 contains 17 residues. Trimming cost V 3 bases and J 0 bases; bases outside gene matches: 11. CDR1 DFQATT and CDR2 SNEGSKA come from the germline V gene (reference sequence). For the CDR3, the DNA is TGCAGTGCTAGCCTACCGGACAGGGGTAGCATGAACACTGAAGCTTTCTTT. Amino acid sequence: CSASLPDRGSMNTEAFF.

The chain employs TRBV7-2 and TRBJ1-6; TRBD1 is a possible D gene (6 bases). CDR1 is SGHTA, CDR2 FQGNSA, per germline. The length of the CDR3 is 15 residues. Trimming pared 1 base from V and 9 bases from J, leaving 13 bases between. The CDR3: CASSLGGQNPSPLHF. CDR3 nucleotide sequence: TGTGCCAGCAGCTTAGGAGGACAGAATCCTTCACCCCTCCACTTT.